Sequencing of this T cell receptor (beta chain) was carried out in a study of immune heterogeneity within non-small cell lung tumors. Study information: With respect to histology, the tumors encompassed several squamous cell carcinomas, around 9 non-squamous carcinomas and 1 not otherwise specified. Study-level findings and limits: Identical dominant CDR3 beta clonotypes showed recurrence across tumor sites within a patient, and site-unique high-frequency clones were also present. Between individual patients, the high-frequency T-cell receptor beta clonotypes largely differed.

This clonotype was observed a few times. The antigen remains undetermined. Bulk tumor gDNA, roughly 600 ng per sample, served as the TCR template. While surgery was under way, several biopsies spaced far apart were taken per primary tumor. The study enrolled patients with untreated, newly diagnosed non-small cell lung cancer who underwent curative surgery. A total of fewer than 19 patients with newly diagnosed non-small cell lung cancer, all of whom were undergoing surgery with curative intent, made up the donors. Per germline, CDR1 SQVTM and CDR2 ANQGSEA. Trimming stripped 1 base from V and 5 bases from J, with 16 bases between. The CDR3 has 15 residues. Multiplex PCR amplified TCR beta CDR3 with 32 V and 13 J primers. TCRdb redid the calling of the multiplex PCR reads with MiXCR, one entry per CDR3 protein. The data show 21,000 or so distinct CDR3 sequences, 28% seen once.

This TCR derives from a man between 40 and 49 years old with non-small cell lung cancer. Sequencing was carried out using lung tumor tissue. The chain recombines TRBV29-1 with TRBJ2-3, with D tentatively TRBD2 (7 bases). CDR3 sequence: CSVEVSGGQGDTQYF. In DNA, the CDR3 is TGCAGCGTTGAAGTTTCCGGGGGGCAGGGAGATACGCAGTATTTT.